The clone carrying this T cell receptor beta chain has more than one count but fewer than ten. Its specificity is not known. The PCR employed 60 Vbeta primers together with 13 Jbeta primers. Measured with immunoSEQ multiplex PCR; TCRdb has only the in-frame clones, and not every one. The sample gives 100,000 or so clones, roughly four fifths of which show up once; 4.5% to 6.5% is in the top ten. The source of the sample is a study of cytomegalovirus exposure and HLA in healthy donors. Study-level results: In vitro experiments confirmed that three CMV-associated chains were specific for CMV antigens. Across all donors, roughly uniform sequencing depth was an assumption of the presence/absence analyses. Sequences of the TCR beta chain were said to predict the HLA-A and HLA-B alleles of most subjects accurately. For cytomegalovirus status, the classifier reportedly gave diagnoses with high specificity and sensitivity.

Germline lookup yields CDR1 LNHDA and CDR2 SQIVND (reference sequence). The CDR3 spans 14 residues. Trimming took off 5 bases at V and 0 bases at J, with 7 bases between the two ends. J is TRBJ1-4 and V is TRBV19; D is perhaps TRBD1 (5 bases). Material for sequencing was PBMCs. The sequence derives from a man aged 40-49 years in good health and CMV-seropositive. The CDR3: CASSGRATNEKLFF. As DNA, the CDR3 is TGTGCCAGTAGTGGCAGGGCAACTAATGAAAAACTGTTTTTT.